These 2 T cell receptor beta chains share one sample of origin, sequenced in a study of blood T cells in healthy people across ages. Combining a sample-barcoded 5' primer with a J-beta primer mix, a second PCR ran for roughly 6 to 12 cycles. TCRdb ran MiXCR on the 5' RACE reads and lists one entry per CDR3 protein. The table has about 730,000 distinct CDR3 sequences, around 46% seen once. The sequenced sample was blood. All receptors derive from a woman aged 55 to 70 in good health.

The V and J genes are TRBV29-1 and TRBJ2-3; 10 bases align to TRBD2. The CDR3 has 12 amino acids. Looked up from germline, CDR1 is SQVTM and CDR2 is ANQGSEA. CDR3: CGLAVSTDTQYF. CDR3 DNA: TGCGGACTAGCGGTTAGCACAGATACGCAGTATTTT.

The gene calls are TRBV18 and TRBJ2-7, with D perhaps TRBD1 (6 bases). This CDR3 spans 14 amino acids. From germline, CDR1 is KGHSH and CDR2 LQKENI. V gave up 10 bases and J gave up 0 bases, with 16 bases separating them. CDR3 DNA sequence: TGTGCCACCACGTTTGGGGGCAGCTCCTACGAGCAGTACTTC. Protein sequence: CATTFGGSSYEQYF.